The T cell receptor beta chain described here comes from a study of naive and memory T cell subsets. TCR cDNA received a 3' ligated oligonucleotide that carried a UMI. This clonotype occurred a few times. Ligated cDNA underwent four rounds of PCR with nested alpha and beta constant region primers and SP2. TCRdb used MiXCR to reprocess the 5' RACE reads, holding one entry per CDR3 protein. Altogether tens of thousands of distinct CDR3 sequences are present, less than 10% being singletons, with the ten largest covering about 8.9%. Trimming pared 6 bases from V and 5 bases from J, leaving 13 bases between. The V gene's germline CDR1 is LNHDA and CDR2 SQIVND (reference sequence). The CDR3 totals 14 residues.

The chain is built from TRBV19 and TRBJ2-2; TRBD1 might be the D (6 bases). The source of this sequence is a female donor in good health. CDR3 residues: CASSGQGQTGELFF. Here the CDR3 DNA reads TGTGCCAGTAGCGGTCAGGGACAAACCGGGGAGCTGTTTTTT.